This T cell receptor (beta chain) originates from a study of T cell repertoires in cytomegalovirus infection. Study information: CMV epitopes, recently identified HLA-C-restricted and well-studied HLA-B-restricted, were used. From public TCR beta signatures came an indication of both CMV infection and matching HLA type.

This clonotype showed up just a few times. Its target is unknown. The germline gives CDR1 SGHTA, CDR2 FQGNSA. V dropped 0 bases and J dropped 1 base, with 12 bases sitting between them. The CDR3 covers 16 residues. TCRdb independently ran MiXCR on the reads; one entry per CDR3 protein. The sample has roughly 180,000 distinct CDR3 sequences; about 20% are singletons. Study-wide points: Summed public TCR beta family frequency identified CMV carriers bearing the relevant HLA. The study found HLA-C-restricted CMV-specific TCR beta clonotypes dominating the ex vivo response.

The clonotype originates from a human donor in good health (CMV status not recorded). Some clones in this sample may be carry-over from other donors' samples. The material sequenced was CD8+ T cells from cultured PBMCs, taken from culture after CMV antigen stimulation. The rearrangement links TRBV7-2 to TRBJ1-1; no reliable D call. The CDR3, as DNA: TGTGCCAGCAGCTTAGCGAACGGAGGAGCGAACACTGAAGCTTTCTTT. Translating it yields CASSLANGGANTEAFF. Supplemented by reference TRBV7-2 and TRBJ1-1, the full variable domain reads GAGVSQSPSNKVTEKGKDVELRCDPISGHTALYWYRQSLGQGLEFLIYFQGNSAPDKSGLPSDRFSAERTGGSVSTLTIQRTQQEDSAVYLCASSLANGGANTEAFFGQGTRLTVV.